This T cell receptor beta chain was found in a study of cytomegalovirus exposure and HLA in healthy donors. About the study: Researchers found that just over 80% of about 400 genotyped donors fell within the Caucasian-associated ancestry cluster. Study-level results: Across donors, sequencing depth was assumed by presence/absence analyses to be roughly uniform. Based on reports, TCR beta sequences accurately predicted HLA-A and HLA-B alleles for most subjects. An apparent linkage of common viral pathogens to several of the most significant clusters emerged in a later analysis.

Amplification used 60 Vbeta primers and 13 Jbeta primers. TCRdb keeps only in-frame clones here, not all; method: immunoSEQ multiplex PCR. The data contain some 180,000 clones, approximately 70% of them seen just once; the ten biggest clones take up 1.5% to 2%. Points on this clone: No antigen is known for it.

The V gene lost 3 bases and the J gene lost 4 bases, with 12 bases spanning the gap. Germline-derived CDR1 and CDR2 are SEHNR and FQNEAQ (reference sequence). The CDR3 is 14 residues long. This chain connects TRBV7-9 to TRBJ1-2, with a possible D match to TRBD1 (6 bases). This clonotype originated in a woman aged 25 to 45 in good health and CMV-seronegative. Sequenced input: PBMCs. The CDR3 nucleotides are TGTGCCAGCAGCTTCGGCAGGGGTGGCTATGGCTACACCTTC. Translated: CASSFGRGGYGYTF. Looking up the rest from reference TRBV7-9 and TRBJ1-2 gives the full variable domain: DTGVSQNPRHKITKRGQNVTFRCDPISEHNRLYWYRQTLGQGPEFLTYFQNEAQLEKSRLLSDRFSAERPKGSFSTLEIQRTEQGDSAMYLCASSFGRGGYGYTFGSGTRLTVV.